This T cell receptor (beta chain) was found in a study of cytomegalovirus exposure and HLA in healthy donors. The overall study: Around 200 million T cells yielded 100 million or so unique TCR beta sequences, as an earlier analysis found. General study results and limits: The study flagged about 160 TCR beta chains as cytomegalovirus-associated. In an earlier analysis, most TCR beta V segments were productive about 90% or about 30% of the time. Later work found most CMV-associated TCR beta chains apparently HLA-restricted.

Comment on this clone: Its cognate antigen is unknown.

Germline V gene sequence: CDR1 SQVTM, CDR2 ANQGSEA. This CDR3 has 14 amino acids. V shed 8 bases and J shed 2 bases, with 18 bases lying between them. PCR employed 60 Vbeta and 13 Jbeta primers. Assay used: immunoSEQ multiplex PCR; TCRdb lists only in-frame clones, some missing. This sample has 150,000 or so clones, with about 70% found just once. V usage is TRBV29-1 and J usage is TRBJ1-1, with a tentative D call TRBD1 (5 bases). The material sequenced was PBMCs. The receptor was isolated from a man aged 25-45 years in good health and CMV-seropositive. Here the CDR3 DNA reads TGCAGCACTATCAGGGCGGAAGCCAACACTGAAGCTTTCTTT. This encodes CSTIRAEANTEAFF.